Below are 27 T cell receptor beta chains sequenced from a single sample in a study of shared clonotypes between healthy human individuals. Sequencing was performed with immunoSEQ multiplex PCR; in TCRdb, only in-frame clones are kept and a portion is missing. The data hold about 2.1 million clones, with 85% to 95% observed a single time. The naive CD8 population came from CD45RO-negative cells selected for CCR7, without terminally differentiated effector memory CD45RA+ cells. Input material: naive CD8+ T cells from PBMCs. These receptors all come from a man between 18 and 29 years old in good health. Some clones in this sample may be carry-over from other donors' samples.

The chain carries TRBV19 and TRBJ2-2; 9 positions match TRBD1. V lost 8 bases and J lost 6; bases outside the gene matches: 10. Germline CDR1 is LNHDA and CDR2 is SQIVND (reference sequence). The CDR3 loop spans 15 amino acids. CDR3 in DNA: TGTGCCAGTGGAACCGGGACAGGGTACGCCGGGGAGCTGTTTTTT. As protein: CASGTGTGYAGELFF.

The chain combines TRBV30 with TRBJ1-1; no firm D call. CDR1 is GTSNPN, CDR2 SVGIG, per germline (reference sequence). The CDR3 extends over 14 amino acids. V shed 2 bases and J shed 1 base, with 11 bases lying between them. CDR3 sequence: CAWSYGHQNTEAFF. CDR3 nucleotide sequence: TGTGCCTGGAGTTATGGCCACCAGAACACTGAAGCTTTCTTT.

The chain uses TRBV6-6 and TRBJ2-3; D unresolved. V dropped 6 bases and J dropped 6 bases, with 13 bases sitting between them. The CDR3 sequence is 13 residues long. Looked up from germline, CDR1 is MNHNY and CDR2 is SVGAGI (reference sequence). This chain's CDR3 is CASSITNWDTQYF. In DNA form, the CDR3 reads TGTGCCAGCAGCATAACCAACTGGGATACGCAGTATTTT.

The CDR3 nucleotides are TGTGCCATCAGTGATGGACAGCCAAAACCAAATCAGCCCCAGCATTTT. Its protein is CAISDGQPKPNQPQHF. The J gene is TRBJ1-5, the V gene TRBV10-3, with D possibly being TRBD1 (6 bases). The CDR3 runs to 16 residues. V shed 3 bases and J shed 4 bases, with 16 bases lying between them. Germline values: CDR1 ENHRY, CDR2 SYGVKD.

V usage is TRBV7-9 and J usage is TRBJ2-1; 7 bases are shared with TRBD2. The germline CDR1 and CDR2 sequences are SEHNR and FQNEAQ (reference sequence). V trimming: 6 bases; J trimming: 3 bases; junction bases outside the gene matches: 8. CDR3 length: 15 residues. DNA for the CDR3: TGTGCCAGCAGATCCGGGACTACTCTCTACAATGAGCAGTTCTTC. This gives the protein CASRSGTTLYNEQFF.

V is TRBV15 and J is TRBJ2-2; D might be TRBD2 (5 bases). Germline CDR1 LNHNV, CDR2 YYDKDF (reference sequence). Trimming removed 3 bases from V and 2 bases from J, with 13 bases in between. This CDR3 has 16 residues. CDR3 protein: CATSSTGIGNTGELFF. The CDR3 DNA sequence: TGTGCCACCAGCAGCACGGGGATTGGCAACACCGGGGAGCTGTTTTTT.

Here the CDR3 DNA reads TGTGCCAGCAGTTACTTATTCGGGACAGGCGGTGAGACCCAGTACTTC. This gives the protein CASSYLFGTGGETQYF. This chain connects TRBV6-6 to TRBJ2-5, with TRBD1 matching over 8 bases. CDR3 size: 16 residues. Germline loops: CDR1 MNHNY, CDR2 SVGAGI (reference sequence). J gave up 5 bases and V 1 base, and 9 bases lay outside the gene matches.

The rearrangement joins TRBV6-5 to TRBJ1-1, with D unclear. The CDR3 contains 13 residues. CDR1 MNHEY and CDR2 SVGAGI come from the germline V gene. V was clipped by 2 bases and J by 4 bases, with 8 bases between them. The DNA of the CDR3 is TGTGCCAGCAGTTACAAGGAGGCCACTGAAGCTTTCTTT. Translation gives CASSYKEATEAFF.

This clone was observed a single time. CDR3 nucleotides: TGTGCCAGCAGGAGTTGGGAGACAGGGGACGTCCTGACTTTC. Translation gives CASRSWETGDVLTF. The chain links TRBV13 to TRBJ2-6; 8 positions agree with TRBD1. V was clipped by 6 bases and J by 11 bases; unmatched bases: 9. CDR3 length: 14 residues. The V gene's germline CDR1 is PRHDT and CDR2 FYEKMQ (reference sequence). The full variable domain, completed using reference TRBV13 and TRBJ2-6, is AAGVIQSPRHLIKEKRETATLKCYPIPRHDTVYWYQQGPGQDPQFLISFYEKMQSDKGSIPDRFSAQQFSDYHSELNMSSLELGDSALYFCASRSWETGDVLTFGAGSRLTVL.

The chain links TRBV13 to TRBJ1-4; TRBD1 matches at 9 bases. V lost 5 bases to trimming and J lost 7 bases; unmatched junction nucleotides: 8. The CDR3 is 15 amino acids. Germline assignment: CDR1 PRHDT and CDR2 FYEKMQ (reference sequence). The CDR3 region is CASSGPGQGFEKLFF. CDR3 nucleotide sequence: TGTGCCAGCAGCGGTCCGGGACAGGGATTTGAAAAACTGTTTTTT.

The chain recombines TRBV5-4 with TRBJ2-3, with 11 bases lining up with TRBD2. Germline V gene lookup returns CDR1 SGHNT and CDR2 YYREEE (reference sequence). The CDR3 consists of 17 residues. V shed 1 base, J shed 5 bases, and the junction held 9 bases outside the gene matches. CDR3 bases: TGTGCCAGCAGCTTGAGGCTAGCGGGAGGTCGGGGAGATACGCAGTATTTT. This encodes CASSLRLAGGRGDTQYF.

With regard to this clone: The sample carries other DNA sequences with the same CDR3. The chain links TRBV27 to TRBJ2-7; TRBD2 matches at 11 bases. Germline assignment: CDR1 MNHEY and CDR2 SMNVEV (reference sequence). The CDR3 covers 14 residues. The V gene end was trimmed by 6 bases and the J gene end by 2 bases; junction bases not matched to a gene: 3. Here the CDR3 reads CASSGTSGTYEQYF. The CDR3 coding sequence is TGTGCCAGCAGCGGGACTAGCGGAACCTACGAGCAGTACTTC.

The chain carries TRBV2 and TRBJ2-7; D is undetermined. The V and J ends lost 6 bases and 1 base respectively, with 10 bases between them. CDR1 and CDR2 (germline): SNHLY, FYNNEI. The CDR3 runs to 13 residues. The CDR3 DNA sequence: TGTGCCAGCAGGGGCAGAGAATCCTACGAGCAGTACTTC. This sequence encodes CASRGRESYEQYF.

This clone was detected a few times. Other nucleotide sequences from this sample produce the same CDR3. This chain uses TRBV30 with TRBJ1-1; D unclear. Germline lookup yields CDR1 GTSNPN and CDR2 SVGIG (reference sequence). V was shortened by 0 bases and J by 6 bases, with 8 bases between the two germline ends. The length of the CDR3 is 12 residues. The CDR3 sequence: CAWSVPGAEAFF. The CDR3 nucleotides are TGTGCCTGGAGTGTACCCGGGGCTGAAGCTTTCTTT.

This rearrangement joins TRBV12-5 to TRBJ1-1; D unresolved. This CDR3 contains 13 residues. Trimming shortened V by 6 bases and J by 0 bases, and 8 bases separated the two germline ends. Germline V gene sequence: CDR1 LGHNT, CDR2 FRNRAP. CDR3 sequence (DNA): TGTGCTAGTGGCAATAATATGAACACTGAAGCTTTCTTT. Translating gives CASGNNMNTEAFF.

This chain joins TRBV4-1 and TRBJ2-1, with 8 positions matching TRBD2. The CDR3 consists of 14 residues. Germline CDR1 and CDR2: MGHRA and YSYEKL. With 0 bases clipped from V and 14 bases from J, the junction kept 9 bases outside the gene matches. The CDR3 loop is CASSQDPAGVMEFF. DNA of the CDR3: TGCGCCAGCAGCCAAGATCCAGCGGGAGTGATGGAGTTCTTC.

The chain is built from TRBV5-6 and TRBJ1-1; D perhaps matches TRBD1 (6 bases). Per the germline V gene, CDR1 is SGHDT and CDR2 is YYEEEE. Trimming cost V 5 bases and J 1 base, with 15 bases left between them. The CDR3 sequence is 15 residues long. In DNA form, the CDR3 reads TGTGCCAGCAGAACGGGGGGCAGGACGAACACTGAAGCTTTCTTT. Residues: CASRTGGRTNTEAFF.

The rearrangement joins TRBV7-9 to TRBJ2-6, with no clear D. The CDR3 consists of 13 residues. Germline-derived CDR1 and CDR2 are SEHNR and FQNEAQ (reference sequence). V shed 7 bases and J shed 2 bases, with 6 bases lying between them. The CDR3 is CASTPAGANVLTF. CDR3 nucleotide sequence: TGTGCCAGCACCCCAGCTGGGGCCAACGTCCTGACTTTC.

The chain has TRBV7-2 and TRBJ2-3; no firm D call. CDR3 length: 13 amino acids. The germline CDR1 and CDR2 sequences are SGHTA and FQGNSA. The CDR3 spells CVTRGGGTDTQYF. CDR3 coding DNA: TGTGTCACTCGTGGTGGCGGCACAGATACGCAGTATTTT.

As to this clone: The sample has other DNA sequences that encode this CDR3 too. This chain connects TRBV27 to TRBJ1-1, with 8 bases aligning to TRBD1. Trimming cost V 4 bases and J 4 bases; bases outside gene matches: 5. Germline V gene sequence: CDR1 MNHEY, CDR2 SMNVEV (reference sequence). This CDR3 spans 14 amino acids. CDR3 sequence: CASSSGQGGTEAFF. CDR3 in DNA: TGTGCCAGCAGTTCTGGACAGGGAGGCACTGAAGCTTTCTTT.

This clone was observed a single time. V and J are TRBV5-8 and TRBJ1-1; perhaps TRBD1 as D (5 bases). With 5 bases removed from V and 5 bases from J, the gap between germline ends came to 10 bases. Germline V lookup: CDR1 SGHTS, CDR2 YDEGEE. There are 12 residues in the CDR3. The CDR3 is CASREGETEAFF. CDR3 coding DNA: TGTGCCAGCAGGGAAGGGGAGACTGAAGCTTTCTTT.

V gene TRBV9 combines with J gene TRBJ2-1; D possibly uses TRBD1 or TRBD2 (5 bases each). The CDR3 is 16 amino acids. Trimming removed 0 bases at V and 8 bases at J, with 18 bases between. Germline V gives CDR1 SGDLS, CDR2 YYNGEE. The CDR3 coding sequence is TGTGCCAGCAGCGTAGCCGGGACCGATCCTGGGTATGAGCAGTTCTTC. Protein product: CASSVAGTDPGYEQFF. Full variable domain (missing parts from reference TRBV9 and TRBJ2-1): DSGVTQTPKHLITATGQRVTLRCSPRSGDLSVYWYQQSLDQGLQFLIQYYNGEERAKGNILERFSAQQFPDLHSELNLSSLELGDSALYFCASSVAGTDPGYEQFFGPGTRLTVL.

Notes on this clone: Different DNA sequences within this sample yield the same CDR3. This chain connects TRBV15 to TRBJ2-3; D ambiguous. The CDR3 runs to 13 residues. Per the germline V gene, CDR1 is LNHNV and CDR2 is YYDKDF (reference sequence). V was clipped by 1 base and J by 1 base, with 3 bases between them. DNA for the CDR3: TGTGCCACCAGCAGAGGCGGCACAGATACGCAGTATTTT. Translated, it gives CATSRGGTDTQYF.

V gene TRBV15 combines with J gene TRBJ2-7; 13 bases are a match to TRBD2. The CDR3 spans 14 residues. V lost 7 bases, J lost 5 bases, and 5 bases stayed unmatched. Germline V gene data show CDR1 as LNHNV and CDR2 as YYDKDF (reference sequence). The CDR3 protein is CATMTSGRSHEQYF. The CDR3 DNA sequence: TGTGCCACCATGACTAGCGGGAGGTCCCACGAGCAGTACTTC.

This sequence joins TRBV28 and TRBJ2-7; 7 bases are a match to TRBD2. Germline V gene lookup returns CDR1 MDHEN and CDR2 SYDVKM. V shed 6 bases and J 2 bases; nucleotides not matched to a gene: 7. This CDR3 is built from 14 residues. CDR3 DNA: TGTGCCAGCAGCTGGGGGGGAACCCCCTACGAGCAGTACTTC. This codes for CASSWGGTPYEQYF.

The rearrangement uses TRBV19 and TRBJ1-5; D remains unclear. Germline-derived CDR1 and CDR2 are LNHDA and SQIVND (reference sequence). The CDR3 loop spans 15 amino acids. V lost 7 bases and J 0 bases, leaving 13 bases between the germline ends. The CDR3 loop is CASNWGRASNQPQHF. DNA of the CDR3: TGTGCCAGTAACTGGGGTAGGGCTAGCAATCAGCCCCAGCATTTT.

V gene TRBV27 combines with J gene TRBJ1-1, with D possibly TRBD1 on 6 matching bases. V was clipped by 8 bases and J by 4 bases, with 17 bases between them. The CDR3 totals 14 residues. Germline V gene lookup returns CDR1 MNHEY and CDR2 SMNVEV (reference sequence). The CDR3 spells CASAPGGAGTEAFF. CDR3 nucleotides: TGTGCCAGCGCCCCGGGGGGGGCGGGCACTGAAGCTTTCTTT.